Below, 18 T cell receptor beta chains from the same sample are listed, as sequenced in a study of vaccination effects on CD4 cells after COVID-19 (dated by TCRdb to between 2021 and 2023). Libraries were made using the immunoSEQ multiplex PCR assay. TCRdb carries this immuneACCESS record with in-frame sequences only. Its versions omit some clonotypes, under half of them owing to an unresolved V gene in the studies checked, with the rest unexplained. Here the sample has fewer than 80,000 clones; 74% occur a single time. The ten largest account for under 2% of the sample. In the ViraFEST assay, PBMC were stimulated with viral peptide pools, and antigen-specific CD4+ T cell clonotypes were then identified by expansion using TCR sequencing. After less than eleven days of culture, CD4+ T cells were isolated with the EasySep CD4+ T cell isolation kit. Each participant received two doses of an mRNA SARS-CoV-2 vaccine, either BNT162b2 or mRNA-1273.

These TCRs' antigens remain unknown. Sequencing used CD4+ T cells from PBMCs cultured with HCoV-229E spike peptides, obtained after COVID-19 vaccination. The cell subset or site label corresponds to: HCoV-229E spike overlapping peptide pool stimulation. The receptors come from a human donor who received a COVID-19 vaccine.

The rearrangement joins TRBV11-2 to TRBJ1-2; D perhaps matches TRBD1 (5 bases). Trimming left V 5 bases short and J 4 bases short, with 11 bases between. Germline V gives CDR1 SGHAT, CDR2 FQNNGV. This CDR3 is built from 13 residues. Here the CDR3 reads CASSPSGTYGYTF. Written as DNA, the CDR3 is TGTGCCAGCAGCCCCAGCGGGACCTATGGCTACACCTTC. The whole variable domain, filled in from reference TRBV11-2 and TRBJ1-2, reads EAGVAQSPRYKIIEKRQSVAFWCNPISGHATLYWYQQILGQGPKLLIQFQNNGVVDDSQLPKDRFSAERLKGVDSTLKIQPAKLEDSAVYLCASSPSGTYGYTFGSGTRLTVV.

This clone was seen once. J is TRBJ1-4 and V is TRBV5-6; the D gene is possibly TRBD1 (6 bases). CDR1 and CDR2 (germline): SGHDT, YYEEEE. The V end was cut by 2 bases, the J end by 5 bases, with 13 bases between. The CDR3 has 15 residues. As DNA, the CDR3 is TGTGCCAGCAGCTTTACTACGGGGACAAATGAAAAACTGTTTTTT. This translates into CASSFTTGTNEKLFF.

The V and J genes are TRBV6-6 and TRBJ1-1; a possible D gene is TRBD1 (5 bases). With 0 bases removed from V and 4 bases from J, the gap between germline ends came to 9 bases. Germline values: CDR1 MNHNY, CDR2 SVGAGI (reference sequence). This CDR3 is 14 amino acids long. CDR3 coding DNA: TGTGCCAGCAGTTACTCGACCGGGGGCACTGAAGCTTTCTTT. Translating it yields CASSYSTGGTEAFF.

V and J are TRBV5-4 and TRBJ1-1; D not resolved. Germline CDR1 SGHNT, CDR2 YYREEE (reference sequence). Trimming stripped 0 bases from V and 0 bases from J, with 9 bases between. This CDR3 has 15 residues. The CDR3 protein is CASSLEPLMNTEAFF. CDR3 DNA sequence: TGTGCCAGCAGCTTGGAACCCCTAATGAACACTGAAGCTTTCTTT.

The chain links TRBV4-3 to TRBJ2-4; a weak D match, TRBD2 (7 bases). Trimming left V 1 base short and J 0 bases short, with 16 bases between. CDR3 length: 18 amino acids. Germline V lookup: CDR1 LGHNA, CDR2 YSLEER. The CDR3 DNA reads TGCGCCAGCAGCCAAGTTAGGGGCGGGGGCCTAGCCAAAAACATTCAGTACTTC. Encoded protein: CASSQVRGGGLAKNIQYF.

This clone is a singleton in its sample. The chain uses TRBV19 and TRBJ1-2; D remains unclear. Looked up from germline, CDR1 is LNHDA and CDR2 is SQIVND (reference sequence). This CDR3 region has 15 residues. V lost 5 bases and J 0 bases, leaving 13 bases between the germline ends. The DNA for the CDR3 is TGTGCCAGTAGTTTCCCTGCCGGATCTAACTATGGCTACACCTTC. Its protein product is CASSFPAGSNYGYTF.

J is TRBJ1-1 and V is TRBV5-1, with 12 bases lining up with TRBD1. CDR1 and CDR2 from the germline V gene are SGHRS and YFSETQ. This CDR3 spans 17 amino acids. V gave up 4 bases and J gave up 0 bases; unmatched junction bases: 7. Here the CDR3 reads CASSVRDRGLLNTEAFF. In DNA form, the CDR3 reads TGCGCCAGCAGCGTCCGGGACAGGGGGCTCCTGAACACTGAAGCTTTCTTT. Supplemented by reference TRBV5-1 and TRBJ1-1, the full variable domain reads KAGVTQTPRYLIKTRGQQVTLSCSPISGHRSVSWYQQTPGQGLQFLFEYFSETQRNKGNFPGRFSGRQFSNSRSEMNVSTLELGDSALYLCASSVRDRGLLNTEAFFGQGTRLTVV.

The V gene is TRBV24-1, the J gene TRBJ2-2; possible D gene TRBD1, 5 bases. Trimming left V 3 bases short and J 6 bases short, with 7 bases between. Germline CDR1 KGHDR, CDR2 SFDVKD. The CDR3 contains 13 residues. CDR3 amino acids: CATSDPGPGELFF. The DNA for the CDR3 is TGTGCCACCAGTGATCCAGGGCCCGGGGAGCTGTTTTTT.

The rearrangement links TRBV12-3 or TRBV12-4 to TRBJ2-1; unclear D gene. The CDR3 has 12 residues. V was pared by 6 bases and J by 5 bases, with 8 bases between. The chain's CDR3 is CASRNRDNEQFF. DNA for the CDR3: TGTGCCAGCAGGAACAGAGACAATGAGCAGTTCTTC.

V gene TRBV6-2 or TRBV6-3 combines with J gene TRBJ2-7, with no clear D. With 0 bases removed from V and 5 bases from J, the gap between germline ends came to 11 bases. CDR1 is MNHEY and CDR2 is SVGEGT in the germline V gene. This CDR3 contains 14 residues. The DNA for the CDR3 is TGTGCCAGCAGTTACTCGAACGGTGGAAACGAGCAGTACGTC. Translated, it gives CASSYSNGGNEQYV.

The chain uses TRBV5-1 and TRBJ1-2; D remains ambiguous. Germline CDR1 SGHRS, CDR2 YFSETQ. This CDR3 is built from 16 residues. V was clipped by 4 bases and J by 2 bases, with 18 bases between them. The CDR3 loop reads CASSPARAGYNYGYTF. CDR3 DNA sequence: TGCGCCAGCAGCCCCGCCCGGGCAGGTTACAACTATGGCTACACCTTC.

The DNA for the CDR3 is TGCGCCAGCAGCTTGGAATGGGATCCTGAGCAGTTCTTC. This sequence encodes CASSLEWDPEQFF. The chain couples TRBV5-1 to TRBJ2-1; D remains unclear. The germline V and J ends were trimmed by 0 bases and 9 bases, with 10 bases remaining between them. The V gene's germline CDR1 is SGHRS and CDR2 YFSETQ. The CDR3 spans 13 residues.

The chain joins TRBV7-2 to TRBJ2-1; no definite D call. The CDR3 contains 14 residues. Per germline, CDR1 SGHTA and CDR2 FQGNSA. Trimming removed 0 bases from V and 5 bases from J, with 8 bases in between. The CDR3 sequence: CASSLALYNNEQFF. The DNA of the CDR3 is TGTGCCAGCAGCTTAGCACTGTATAACAATGAGCAGTTCTTC.

The J gene is TRBJ2-5, the V gene TRBV5-1; 16 bases are shared with TRBD2. The ends lost 1 base at V and 5 bases at J; junction bases unmatched: 8. The CDR3 consists of 18 residues. CDR1 SGHRS and CDR2 YFSETQ come from the germline V gene. CDR3 region: CASSLFPGLAGGLETQYF. The CDR3 DNA reads TGCGCCAGCAGCTTGTTCCCGGGACTAGCGGGGGGGCTTGAGACCCAGTACTTC.

CDR3 coding DNA: TGTGCCAGCAGTTACGGCGGGGGGGCGGTGGATGAGCAGTTCTTC. Translation: CASSYGGGAVDEQFF. V is TRBV6-2 or TRBV6-3 and J is TRBJ2-1, with TRBD2 identical over 9 bases. J was trimmed by 8 bases and V by 2 bases; bases with no gene match: 7. The CDR3 sequence is 15 residues long. Germline V gene data show CDR1 as MNHEY and CDR2 as SVGEGT.

This sequence joins TRBV5-4 and TRBJ2-1; 9 bases match TRBD2. This CDR3 contains 16 residues. The ends lost 4 bases at V and 7 bases at J; junction bases unmatched: 12. In germline, CDR1 is SGHNT, CDR2 YYREEE (reference sequence). In DNA form, the CDR3 reads TGTGCCAGCAGCCCCTCTTTTGCGGGGGGGCGGAATGAGCAGTTCTTC. Translation: CASSPSFAGGRNEQFF.

The gene calls are TRBV2 and TRBJ2-2; D call uncertain. Germline CDR1 is SNHLY and CDR2 is FYNNEI. The CDR3 covers 12 residues. V lost 6 bases to trimming and J lost 4 bases, with 6 bases between them. For the CDR3, the DNA is TGTGCCAGCAGGGCCAGCACCGGGGAGCTGTTTTTT. It codes for CASRASTGELFF.

The rearrangement links TRBV7-8 to TRBJ1-1; D may be TRBD1 (5 bases). CDR1 is SGHVS and CDR2 is FQNEAQ in the germline V gene. The CDR3 contains 15 residues. V was trimmed by 2 bases and J by 3 bases, leaving 13 bases between them. The CDR3 region has the DNA TGTGCCAGCAGCTTAAATGCGGGGGATTACACTGAAGCTTTCTTT. Protein: CASSLNAGDYTEAFF. Full variable domain (outside the CDR3, taken from reference TRBV7-8 and TRBJ1-1): GAGVSQSPRYKVAKRGQDVALRCDPISGHVSLFWYQQALGQGPEFLTYFQNEAQLDKSGLPSDRFFAERPEGSVSTLKIQRTQQEDSAVYLCASSLNAGDYTEAFFGQGTRLTVV.